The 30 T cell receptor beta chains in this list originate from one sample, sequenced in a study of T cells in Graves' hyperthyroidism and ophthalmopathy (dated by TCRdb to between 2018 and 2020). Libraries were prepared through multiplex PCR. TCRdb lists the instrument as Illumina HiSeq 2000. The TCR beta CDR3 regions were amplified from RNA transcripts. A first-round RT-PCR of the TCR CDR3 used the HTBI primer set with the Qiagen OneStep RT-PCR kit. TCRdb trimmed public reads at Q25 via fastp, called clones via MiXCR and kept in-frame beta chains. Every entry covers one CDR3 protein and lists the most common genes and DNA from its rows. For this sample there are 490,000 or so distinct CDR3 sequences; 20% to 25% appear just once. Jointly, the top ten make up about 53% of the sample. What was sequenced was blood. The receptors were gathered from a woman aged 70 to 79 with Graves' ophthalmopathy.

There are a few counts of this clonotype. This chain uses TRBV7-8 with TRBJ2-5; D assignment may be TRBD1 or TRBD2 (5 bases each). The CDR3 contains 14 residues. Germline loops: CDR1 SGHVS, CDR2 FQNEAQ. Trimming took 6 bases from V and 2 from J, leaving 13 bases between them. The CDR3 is CASSRGWGQETQYF. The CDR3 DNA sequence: TGTGCCAGCAGTAGGGGTTGGGGGCAAGAGACCCAGTACTTC.

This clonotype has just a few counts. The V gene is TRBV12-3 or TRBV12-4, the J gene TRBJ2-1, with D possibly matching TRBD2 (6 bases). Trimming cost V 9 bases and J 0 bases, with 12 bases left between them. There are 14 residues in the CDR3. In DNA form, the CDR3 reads TGTGCCAGTGGGGGGAGTATCTCCTACAATGAGCAGTTCTTC. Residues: CASGGSISYNEQFF.

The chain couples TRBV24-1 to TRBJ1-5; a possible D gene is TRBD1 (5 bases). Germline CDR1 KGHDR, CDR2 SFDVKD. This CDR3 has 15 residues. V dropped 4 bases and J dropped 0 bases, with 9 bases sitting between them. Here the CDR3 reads CATSEGPYSNQPQHF. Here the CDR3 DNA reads TGTGCCACCAGTGAGGGACCCTATAGCAATCAGCCCCAGCATTTT.

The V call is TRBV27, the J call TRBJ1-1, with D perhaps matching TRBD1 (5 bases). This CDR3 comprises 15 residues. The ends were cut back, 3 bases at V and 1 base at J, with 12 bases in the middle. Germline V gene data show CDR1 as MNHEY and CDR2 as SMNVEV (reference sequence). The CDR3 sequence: CASSFGGATNTEAFF. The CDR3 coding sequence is TGTGCCAGCAGTTTTGGTGGGGCGACGAACACTGAAGCTTTCTTT.

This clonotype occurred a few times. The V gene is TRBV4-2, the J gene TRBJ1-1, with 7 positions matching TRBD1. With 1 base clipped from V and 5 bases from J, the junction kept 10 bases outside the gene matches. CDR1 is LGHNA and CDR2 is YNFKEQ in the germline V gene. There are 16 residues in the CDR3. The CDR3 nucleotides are TGTGCCAGCAGCCAAGGAGCTCAGGGGGGAAGGACTGAAGCTTTCTTT. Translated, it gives CASSQGAQGGRTEAFF.

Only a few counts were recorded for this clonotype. The CDR3 sequence: CASGWSNQPQHF. CDR3 nucleotide sequence: TGTGCCAGCGGGTGGAGCAATCAGCCCCAGCATTTT. The chain couples TRBV7-9 to TRBJ1-5; D ambiguous. Trimming shortened V by 8 bases and J by 1 base, and 6 bases separated the two germline ends. The germline CDR1 and CDR2 sequences are SEHNR and FQNEAQ (reference sequence). The CDR3 is 12 amino acids.

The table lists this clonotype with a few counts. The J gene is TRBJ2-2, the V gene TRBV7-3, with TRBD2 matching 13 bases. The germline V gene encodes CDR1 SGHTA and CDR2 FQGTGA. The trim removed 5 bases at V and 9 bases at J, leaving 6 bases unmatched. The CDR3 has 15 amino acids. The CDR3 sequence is CASSAGLAGARELFF. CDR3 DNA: TGTGCCAGCAGCGCCGGACTAGCGGGAGCACGGGAGCTGTTTTTT. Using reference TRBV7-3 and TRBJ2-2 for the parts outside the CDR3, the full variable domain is GAGVSQTPSNKVTEKGKYVELRCDPISGHTALYWYRQSLGQGPEFLIYFQGTGAADDSGLPNDRFFAVRPEGSVSTLKIQRTERGDSAVYLCASSAGLAGARELFFGEGSRLTVL.

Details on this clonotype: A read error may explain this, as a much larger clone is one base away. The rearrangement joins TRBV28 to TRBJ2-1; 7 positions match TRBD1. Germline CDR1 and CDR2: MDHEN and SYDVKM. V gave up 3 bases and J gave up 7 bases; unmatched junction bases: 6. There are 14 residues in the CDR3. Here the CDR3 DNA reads TGTGCCAGCAGTTTGGCAGGGGGAAGTAATGAGCAGTTCTTC. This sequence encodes CASSLAGGSNEQFF.

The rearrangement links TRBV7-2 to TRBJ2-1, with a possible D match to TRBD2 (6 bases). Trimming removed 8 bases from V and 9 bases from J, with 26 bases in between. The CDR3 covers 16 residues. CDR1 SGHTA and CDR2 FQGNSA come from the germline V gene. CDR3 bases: TGTGCCAGCCGACTGGCGGGCACCTCCGGGCGGGGTGAGCAGTTCTTC. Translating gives CASRLAGTSGRGEQFF.

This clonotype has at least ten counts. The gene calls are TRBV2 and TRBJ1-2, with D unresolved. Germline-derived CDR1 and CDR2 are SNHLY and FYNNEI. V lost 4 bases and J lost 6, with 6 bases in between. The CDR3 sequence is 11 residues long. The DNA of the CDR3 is TGTGCCAGCAGTGTGACTGATGGCTACACCTTC. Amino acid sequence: CASSVTDGYTF.

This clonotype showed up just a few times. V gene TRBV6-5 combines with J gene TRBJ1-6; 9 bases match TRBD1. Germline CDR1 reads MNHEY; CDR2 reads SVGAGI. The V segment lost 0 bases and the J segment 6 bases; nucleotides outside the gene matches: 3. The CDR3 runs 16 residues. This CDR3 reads CASSYSGQGSNSPLHF. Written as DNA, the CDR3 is TGTGCCAGCAGTTACTCGGGACAGGGAAGTAATTCACCCCTCCACTTT.

As DNA, the CDR3 is TGCGCCAGCAGGGCGGGTCCGGGGGCAAATCAGCCCCAGCATTTT. Its protein is CASRAGPGANQPQHF. The chain couples TRBV5-1 to TRBJ1-5; possible D gene TRBD1, 6 bases. The germline V gene encodes CDR1 SGHRS and CDR2 YFSETQ. This CDR3 contains 15 residues. The V and J ends lost 5 bases and 4 bases respectively, with 16 bases between them.

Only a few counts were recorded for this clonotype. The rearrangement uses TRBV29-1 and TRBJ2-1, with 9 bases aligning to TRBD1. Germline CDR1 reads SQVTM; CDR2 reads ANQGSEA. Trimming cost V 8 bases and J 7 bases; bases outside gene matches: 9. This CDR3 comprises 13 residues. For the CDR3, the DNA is TGCAGCTCCTGGACAGGGGCAAAGAATGAGCAGTTCTTC. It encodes CSSWTGAKNEQFF.

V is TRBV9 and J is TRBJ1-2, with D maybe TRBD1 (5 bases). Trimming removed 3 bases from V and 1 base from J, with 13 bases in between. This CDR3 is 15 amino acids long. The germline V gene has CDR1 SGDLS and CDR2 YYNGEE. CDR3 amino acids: CASSADRGGNYGYTF. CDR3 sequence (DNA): TGTGCCAGCAGCGCAGACCGGGGGGGTAACTATGGCTACACCTTC.

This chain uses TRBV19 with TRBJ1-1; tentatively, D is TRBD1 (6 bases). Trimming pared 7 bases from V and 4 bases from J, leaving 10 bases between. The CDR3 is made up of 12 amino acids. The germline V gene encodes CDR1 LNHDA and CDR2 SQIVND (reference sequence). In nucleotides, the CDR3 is TGTGCCAGTATGGGGGCGCCCACTGAAGCTTTCTTT. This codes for CASMGAPTEAFF.

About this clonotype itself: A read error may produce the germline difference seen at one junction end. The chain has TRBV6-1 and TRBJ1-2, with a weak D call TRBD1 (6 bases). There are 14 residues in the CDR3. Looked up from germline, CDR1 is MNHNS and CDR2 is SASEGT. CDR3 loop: CASGEAGGQGGYTF. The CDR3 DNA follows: TGTGCCAGCGGTGAAGCGGGGGGGCAGGGGGGCTACACCTTC.

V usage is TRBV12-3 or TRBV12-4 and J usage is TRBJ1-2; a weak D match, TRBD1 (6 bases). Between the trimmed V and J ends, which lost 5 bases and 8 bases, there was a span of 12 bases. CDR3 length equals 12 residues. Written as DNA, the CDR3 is TGTGCCAGCAGTCCCAACAGGGTCGGCTACACCTTC. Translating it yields CASSPNRVGYTF.

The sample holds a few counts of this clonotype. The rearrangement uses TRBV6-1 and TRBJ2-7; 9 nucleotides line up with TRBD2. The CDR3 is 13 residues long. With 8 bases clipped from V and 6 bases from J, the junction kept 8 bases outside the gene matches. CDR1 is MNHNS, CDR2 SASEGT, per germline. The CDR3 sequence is CASCQREASEQYF. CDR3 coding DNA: TGTGCCAGCTGCCAGCGGGAGGCGAGCGAGCAGTACTTC.

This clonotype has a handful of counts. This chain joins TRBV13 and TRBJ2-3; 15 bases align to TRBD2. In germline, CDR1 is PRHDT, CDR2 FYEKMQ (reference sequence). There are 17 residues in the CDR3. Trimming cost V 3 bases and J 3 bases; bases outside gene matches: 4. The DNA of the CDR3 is TGTGCCAGCAGCTTCCGGACTAGCGGGAGGGGAACAGATACGCAGTATTTT. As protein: CASSFRTSGRGTDTQYF.

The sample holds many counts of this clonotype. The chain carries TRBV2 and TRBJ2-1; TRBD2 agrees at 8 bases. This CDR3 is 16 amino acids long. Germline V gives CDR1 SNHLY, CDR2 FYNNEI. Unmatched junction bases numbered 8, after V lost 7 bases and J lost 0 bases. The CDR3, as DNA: TGTGCCAGCAAGGCAAGAGCGGGAGTCTCCTACAATGAGCAGTTCTTC. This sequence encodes CASKARAGVSYNEQFF. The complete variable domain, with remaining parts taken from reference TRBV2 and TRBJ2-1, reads EPEVTQTPSHQVTQMGQEVILRCVPISNHLYFYWYRQILGQKVEFLVSFYNNEISEKSEIFDDQFSVERPDGSNFTLKIRSTKLEDSAMYFCASKARAGVSYNEQFFGPGTRLTVL.

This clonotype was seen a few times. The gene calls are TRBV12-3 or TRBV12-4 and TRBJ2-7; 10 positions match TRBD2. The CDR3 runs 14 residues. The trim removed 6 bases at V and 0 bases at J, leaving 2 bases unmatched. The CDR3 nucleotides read TGTGCCAGCAGAGGGACTAGCGCCTCCTACGAGCAGTACTTC. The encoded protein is CASRGTSASYEQYF.

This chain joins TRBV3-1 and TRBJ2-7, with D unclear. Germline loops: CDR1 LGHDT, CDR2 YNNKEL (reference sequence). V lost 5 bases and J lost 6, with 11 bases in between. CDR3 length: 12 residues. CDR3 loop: CASSGVLSEQYF. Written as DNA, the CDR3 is TGTGCCAGCAGCGGCGTGCTCTCCGAGCAGTACTTC.

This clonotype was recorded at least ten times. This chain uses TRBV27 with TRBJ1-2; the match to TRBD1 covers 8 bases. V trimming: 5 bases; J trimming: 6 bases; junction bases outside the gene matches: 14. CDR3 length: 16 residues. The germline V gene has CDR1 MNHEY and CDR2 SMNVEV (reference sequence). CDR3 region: CASSIGQGRALNGYTF. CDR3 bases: TGTGCCAGCAGTATCGGACAGGGTCGAGCACTGAATGGCTACACCTTC.

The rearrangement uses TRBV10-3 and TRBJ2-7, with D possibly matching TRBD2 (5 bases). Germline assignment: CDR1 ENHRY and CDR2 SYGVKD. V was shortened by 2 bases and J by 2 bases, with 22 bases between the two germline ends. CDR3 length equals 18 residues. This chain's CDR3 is CAISETNSPGVPTYEQYF. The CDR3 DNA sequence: TGTGCCATCAGTGAGACAAACTCCCCCGGGGTCCCCACCTACGAGCAGTACTTC.

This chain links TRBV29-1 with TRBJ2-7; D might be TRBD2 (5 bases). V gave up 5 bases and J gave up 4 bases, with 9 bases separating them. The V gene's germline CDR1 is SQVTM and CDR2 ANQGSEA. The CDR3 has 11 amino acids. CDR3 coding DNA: TGCAGCGTTTTTACGGGATACGAGCAGTACTTC. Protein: CSVFTGYEQYF.

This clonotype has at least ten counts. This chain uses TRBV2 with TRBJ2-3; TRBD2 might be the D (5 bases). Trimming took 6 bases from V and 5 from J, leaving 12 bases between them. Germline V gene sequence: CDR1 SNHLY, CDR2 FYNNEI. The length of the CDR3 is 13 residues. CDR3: CASSQEVGDTQYF. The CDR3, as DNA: TGTGCCAGCAGCCAGGAGGTTGGAGATACGCAGTATTTT.

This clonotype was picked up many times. The CDR3 coding sequence is TGTGCCAGCAGTGAAGGACAGGGCCTACCGAACACTGAAGCTTTCTTT. Amino acid sequence: CASSEGQGLPNTEAFF. The V gene is TRBV2, the J gene TRBJ1-1; 7 bases line up with TRBD1. This CDR3 contains 16 residues. Trimming removed 1 base from V and 1 base from J; junction bases left unmatched: 6. Germline CDR1 SNHLY, CDR2 FYNNEI.

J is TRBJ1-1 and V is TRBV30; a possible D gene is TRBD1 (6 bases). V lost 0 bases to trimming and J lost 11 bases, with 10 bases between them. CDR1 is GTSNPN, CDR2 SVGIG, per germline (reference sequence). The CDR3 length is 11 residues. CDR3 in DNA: TGTGCCTGGAGTGTAGGGGGGAAGGCTTTCTTT. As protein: CAWSVGGKAFF.

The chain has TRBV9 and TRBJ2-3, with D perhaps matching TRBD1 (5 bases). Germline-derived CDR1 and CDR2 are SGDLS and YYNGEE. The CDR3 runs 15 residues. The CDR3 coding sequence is TGTGCAGGGGCCGAGAATAACCCTAGCACAGATACGCAGTATTTT. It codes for CAGAENNPSTDTQYF.

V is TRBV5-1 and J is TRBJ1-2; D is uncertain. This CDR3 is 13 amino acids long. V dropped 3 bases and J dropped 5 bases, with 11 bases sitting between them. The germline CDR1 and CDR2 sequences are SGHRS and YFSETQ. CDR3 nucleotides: TGCGCCAGCAGCTCCAGTGGGCAGTATGGCTACACCTTC. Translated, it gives CASSSSGQYGYTF. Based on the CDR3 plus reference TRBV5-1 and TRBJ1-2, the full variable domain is KAGVTQTPRYLIKTRGQQVTLSCSPISGHRSVSWYQQTPGQGLQFLFEYFSETQRNKGNFPGRFSGRQFSNSRSEMNVSTLELGDSALYLCASSSSGQYGYTFGSGTRLTVV.